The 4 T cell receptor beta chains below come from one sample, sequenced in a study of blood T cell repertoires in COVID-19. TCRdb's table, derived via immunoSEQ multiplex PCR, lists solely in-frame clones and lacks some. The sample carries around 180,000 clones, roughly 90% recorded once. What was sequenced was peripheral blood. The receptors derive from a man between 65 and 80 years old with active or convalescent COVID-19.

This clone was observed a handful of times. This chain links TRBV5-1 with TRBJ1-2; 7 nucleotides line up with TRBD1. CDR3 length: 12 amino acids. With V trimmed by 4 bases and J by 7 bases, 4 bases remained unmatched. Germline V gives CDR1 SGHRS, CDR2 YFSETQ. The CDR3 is CASSTRDSGYTF. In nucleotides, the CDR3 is TGCGCCAGCAGCACAAGGGACAGTGGCTACACCTTC.

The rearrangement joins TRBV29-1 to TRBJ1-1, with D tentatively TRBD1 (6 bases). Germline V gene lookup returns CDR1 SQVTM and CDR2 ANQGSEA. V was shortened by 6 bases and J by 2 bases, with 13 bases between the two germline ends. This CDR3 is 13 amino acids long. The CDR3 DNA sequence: TGCAGCGTCTTAAGGGGGGGAAACACTGAAGCTTTCTTT. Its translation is CSVLRGGNTEAFF.

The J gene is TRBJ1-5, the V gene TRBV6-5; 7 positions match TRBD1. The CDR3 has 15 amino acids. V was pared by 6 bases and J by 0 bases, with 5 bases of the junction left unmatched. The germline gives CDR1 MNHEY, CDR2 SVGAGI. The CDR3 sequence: CASSRTGNSNQPQHF. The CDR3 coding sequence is TGTGCCAGCAGCCGGACAGGTAATAGCAATCAGCCCCAGCATTTT.

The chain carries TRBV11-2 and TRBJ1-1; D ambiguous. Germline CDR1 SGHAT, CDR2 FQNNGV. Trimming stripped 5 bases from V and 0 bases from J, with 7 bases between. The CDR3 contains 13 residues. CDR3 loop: CASSAAVNTEAFF. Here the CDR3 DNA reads TGTGCCAGCAGCGCGGCGGTGAACACTGAAGCTTTCTTT.